This TCR beta chain came from a study of T cells after yellow fever vaccination. Points from the study as a whole: Abundant contaminating clonotypes from the bulk population could appear in FACS-sorted repertoires. Though weaker, the secondary response peaked faster, on day 5 versus 15. Clonotype sharing between CD4 and CD8 compartments was small. Subsequent booster samples again held most clones from primary vaccination (96% CD4, 85% to 90% CD8).

In TCRdb, the 5' RACE reads were re-called with MiXCR into one record per CDR3 protein. Seen here are hundreds of thousands of distinct CDR3 sequences, around an eighth observed once, and the top ten hold under 15%. The CDR3 spans 16 residues. The V gene's germline CDR1 is SGHTA and CDR2 FQGNSA. The V segment lost 5 bases and the J segment 8 bases; nucleotides outside the gene matches: 8. The table lists this clonotype with a few counts. The antigen remains unidentified. The chain couples TRBV7-2 to TRBJ2-1; the match to TRBD2 covers 14 bases. Sample: PBMCs, taken on the day of the yellow fever booster vaccination. The sequence derives from a man aged 25-45 years who received the YFV17D yellow fever vaccine. CDR3 protein: CASSAGLAGAGDEQFF. CDR3 bases: TGTGCCAGCAGCGCGGGACTAGCGGGAGCTGGAGATGAGCAGTTCTTC.